The 5 T cell receptor beta chains below all came from one sample that was sequenced in a study of Graves' ophthalmopathy and Graves' hyperthyroidism. RNA transcripts were the source from which TCR beta CDR3 regions were amplified. An initial RT-PCR round employing HTBI primers preceded a second-round multiplex PCR. TCRdb passed the multiplex PCR reads through MiXCR, listing each CDR3 protein once. The sample contains 450,000 to 600,000 distinct CDR3 sequences, less than 40% of which appear only once. Source material: peripheral blood or thyroid tissue (not recorded which). The receptor set was obtained from an adult man with Graves' hyperthyroidism.

This clonotype was detected ten times or more. The J gene is TRBJ2-5, the V gene TRBV29-1; TRBD1 aligns across 8 bases. Germline trimming cut 2 bases from V and 7 bases from J; bases unmatched to any gene: 9. This CDR3 has 14 residues. Germline CDR1 reads SQVTM; CDR2 reads ANQGSEA. The CDR3 here is CSVESGQGARTQYF. In DNA form, the CDR3 reads TGCAGCGTTGAAAGTGGCCAGGGGGCGAGGACCCAGTACTTC.

A note on this clonotype: Germline and junction disagree at one end, which may indicate a read error. CDR3 DNA: TGTGCCACCAGTAATCAGGGACAGGGGGAGTCCTACGAACAGTACTTC. Encoded protein: CATSNQGQGESYEQYF. The rearrangement links TRBV24-1 to TRBJ2-7; TRBD1 matches 11 bases. Germline V lookup: CDR1 KGHDR, CDR2 SFDVKD. The CDR3 is made up of 16 amino acids.

This clonotype was observed a few times. The chain uses TRBV6-6 and TRBJ1-6; TRBD1 might be the D (5 bases). This CDR3 has 14 amino acids. Germline values: CDR1 MNHNY, CDR2 SVGAGI (reference sequence). Between the trimmed V and J ends, which lost 9 bases and 4 bases, there was a span of 13 bases. In DNA form, the CDR3 reads TGTGCCAGTCTCCAGGGAGGTTATAATTCACCCCTCCACTTT. Protein product: CASLQGGYNSPLHF.

The rearrangement uses TRBV2 and TRBJ2-3, with D possibly matching TRBD1 (6 bases). This CDR3 region has 14 residues. V was trimmed by 8 bases and J by 6 bases, leaving 18 bases between them. From germline, CDR1 is SNHLY and CDR2 FYNNEI. The CDR3 DNA follows: TGTGCCAGCGGTGTTAGGCAGGGGTTGGATACGCAGTATTTT. Translation gives CASGVRQGLDTQYF.

The chain carries TRBV12-3 or TRBV12-4 and TRBJ2-3; TRBD2 is a possible D gene (5 bases). The germline V and J ends were trimmed by 1 base and 4 bases, with 6 bases remaining between them. The CDR3 totals 13 residues. CDR3 sequence (DNA): TGTGCCAGCAGTTTAGTGGGAGCAGATACGCAGTATTTT. Its protein product is CASSLVGADTQYF.